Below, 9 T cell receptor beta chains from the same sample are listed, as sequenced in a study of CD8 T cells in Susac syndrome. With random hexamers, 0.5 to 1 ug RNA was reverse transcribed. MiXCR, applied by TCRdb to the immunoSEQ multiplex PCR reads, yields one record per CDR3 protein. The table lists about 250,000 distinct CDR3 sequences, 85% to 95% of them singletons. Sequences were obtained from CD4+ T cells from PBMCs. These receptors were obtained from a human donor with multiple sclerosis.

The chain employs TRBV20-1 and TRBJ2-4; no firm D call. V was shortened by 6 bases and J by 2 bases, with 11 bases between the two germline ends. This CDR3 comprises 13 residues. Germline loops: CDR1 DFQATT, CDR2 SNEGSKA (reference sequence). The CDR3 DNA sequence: TGCAGTGCGGCCGCCCTGACCAAAAACATTCAGTACTTC. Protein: CSAAALTKNIQYF.

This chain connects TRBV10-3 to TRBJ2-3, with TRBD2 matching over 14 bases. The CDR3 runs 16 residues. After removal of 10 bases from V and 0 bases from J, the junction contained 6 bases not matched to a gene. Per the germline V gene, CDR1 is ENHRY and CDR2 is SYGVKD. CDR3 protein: CASGTSGSQSTDTQYF. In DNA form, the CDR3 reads TGTGCCAGCGGGACTAGCGGGAGCCAGAGCACAGATACGCAGTATTTT.

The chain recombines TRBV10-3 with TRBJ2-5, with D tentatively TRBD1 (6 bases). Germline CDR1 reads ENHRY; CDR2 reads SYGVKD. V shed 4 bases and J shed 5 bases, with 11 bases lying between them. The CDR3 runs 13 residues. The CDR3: CAISVLQGETQYF. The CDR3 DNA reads TGTGCCATCAGTGTTCTTCAGGGGGAGACCCAGTACTTC.

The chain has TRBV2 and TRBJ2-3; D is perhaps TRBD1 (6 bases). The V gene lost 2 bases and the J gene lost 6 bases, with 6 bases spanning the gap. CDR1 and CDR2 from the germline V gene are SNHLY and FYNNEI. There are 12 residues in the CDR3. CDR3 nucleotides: TGTGCCAGCAGTGAACAGGGGGATACGCAGTATTTT. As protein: CASSEQGDTQYF.

CDR3 in amino acids: CASSFSGQGPYQPQHF. The CDR3 DNA follows: TGTGCCAGCAGCTTCTCAGGACAGGGGCCTTATCAGCCCCAGCATTTT. The chain uses TRBV7-9 and TRBJ1-5; 9 bases match TRBD1. This CDR3 region has 16 residues. Losses at the gene ends were 3 bases for V and 5 bases for J; bases not matched to a gene: 8. In germline, CDR1 is SEHNR, CDR2 FQNEAQ (reference sequence). Filled out from reference TRBV7-9 and TRBJ1-5, the complete variable domain reads DTGVSQNPRHKITKRGQNVTFRCDPISEHNRLYWYRQTLGQGPEFLTYFQNEAQLEKSRLLSDRFSAERPKGSFSTLEIQRTEQGDSAMYLCASSFSGQGPYQPQHFGDGTRLSIL.

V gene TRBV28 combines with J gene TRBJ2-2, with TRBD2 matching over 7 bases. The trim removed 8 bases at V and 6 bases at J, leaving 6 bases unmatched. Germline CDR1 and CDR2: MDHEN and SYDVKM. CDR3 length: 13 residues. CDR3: CASVQGGAGELFF. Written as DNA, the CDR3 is TGTGCCAGCGTCCAGGGAGGGGCCGGGGAGCTGTTTTTT.

The CDR3 nucleotides read TGTGCCAGCAGCCCCCCCCGTGGGGGTGGCACTGAAGCTTTCTTT. The encoded protein is CASSPPRGGGTEAFF. The V gene is TRBV9, the J gene TRBJ1-1; weak D call: TRBD1 (5 bases). Germline V gene sequence: CDR1 SGDLS, CDR2 YYNGEE. The CDR3 has 15 amino acids. V shed 4 bases and J shed 4 bases, with 17 bases lying between them.

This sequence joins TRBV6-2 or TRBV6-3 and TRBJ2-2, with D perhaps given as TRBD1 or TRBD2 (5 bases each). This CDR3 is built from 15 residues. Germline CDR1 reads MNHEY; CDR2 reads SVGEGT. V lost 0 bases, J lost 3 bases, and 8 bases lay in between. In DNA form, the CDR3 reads TGTGCCAGCAGTTACTCGGGGGTGGACACCGGGGAGCTGTTTTTT. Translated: CASSYSGVDTGELFF.

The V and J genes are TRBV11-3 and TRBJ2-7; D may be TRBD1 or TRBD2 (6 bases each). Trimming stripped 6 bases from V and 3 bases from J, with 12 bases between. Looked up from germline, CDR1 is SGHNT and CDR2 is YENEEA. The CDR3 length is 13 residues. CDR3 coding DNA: TGTGCCAGCAGTCCCGGGGGCTTCTACGAGCAGTACGTC. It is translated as CASSPGGFYEQYV.